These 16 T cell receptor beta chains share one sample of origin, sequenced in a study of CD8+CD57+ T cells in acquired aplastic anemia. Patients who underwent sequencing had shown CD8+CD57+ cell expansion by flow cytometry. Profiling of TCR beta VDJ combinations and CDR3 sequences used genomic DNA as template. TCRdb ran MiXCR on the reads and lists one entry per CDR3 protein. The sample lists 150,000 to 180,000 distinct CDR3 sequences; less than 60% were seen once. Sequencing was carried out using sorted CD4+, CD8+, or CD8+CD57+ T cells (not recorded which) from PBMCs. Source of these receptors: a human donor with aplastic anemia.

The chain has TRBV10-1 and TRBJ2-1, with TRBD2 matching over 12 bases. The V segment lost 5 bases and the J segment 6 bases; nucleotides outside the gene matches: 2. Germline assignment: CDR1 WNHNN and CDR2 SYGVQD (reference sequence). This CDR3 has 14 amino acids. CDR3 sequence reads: CASSSSGRANEQFF. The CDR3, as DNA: TGCGCCAGCAGTTCTAGCGGGAGGGCCAATGAGCAGTTCTTC.

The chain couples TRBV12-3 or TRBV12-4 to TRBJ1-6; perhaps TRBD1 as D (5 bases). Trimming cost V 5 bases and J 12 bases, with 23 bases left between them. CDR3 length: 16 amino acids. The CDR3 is CASSNRRDGQGGPLHF. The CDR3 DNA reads TGTGCCAGCAGTAACAGAAGGGACGGACAAGGCGGACCCCTCCACTTT.

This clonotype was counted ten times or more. CDR3 sequence: CASSADKDYGYTF. The CDR3 region has the DNA TGTGCCAGCAGCGCAGACAAGGACTATGGCTACACCTTC. This chain links TRBV6-1 with TRBJ1-2; D is unclear. CDR3 length: 13 residues. Trimming cost V 6 bases and J 3 bases, with 11 bases left between them. Germline lookup yields CDR1 MNHNS and CDR2 SASEGT.

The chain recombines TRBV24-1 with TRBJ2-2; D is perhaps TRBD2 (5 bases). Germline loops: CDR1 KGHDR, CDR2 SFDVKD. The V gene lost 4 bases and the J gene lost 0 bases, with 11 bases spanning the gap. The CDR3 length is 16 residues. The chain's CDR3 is CATSDVSGSNTGELFF. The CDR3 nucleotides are TGTGCCACCAGTGACGTGAGCGGATCGAACACCGGGGAGCTGTTTTTT.

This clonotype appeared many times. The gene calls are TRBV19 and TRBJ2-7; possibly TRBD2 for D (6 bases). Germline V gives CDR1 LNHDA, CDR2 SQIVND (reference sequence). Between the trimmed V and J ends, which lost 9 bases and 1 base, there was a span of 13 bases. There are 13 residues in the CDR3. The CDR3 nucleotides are TGTGCCAGCAGCCCCGGACTATCCTACGAGCAGTACTTC. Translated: CASSPGLSYEQYF.

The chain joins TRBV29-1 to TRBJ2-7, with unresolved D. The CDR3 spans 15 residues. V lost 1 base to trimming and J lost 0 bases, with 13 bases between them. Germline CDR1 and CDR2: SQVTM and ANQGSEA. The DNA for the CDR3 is TGCAGCGTTGAAGGTCAGGCTTTGGGCTCCTACGAGCAGTACTTC. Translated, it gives CSVEGQALGSYEQYF.

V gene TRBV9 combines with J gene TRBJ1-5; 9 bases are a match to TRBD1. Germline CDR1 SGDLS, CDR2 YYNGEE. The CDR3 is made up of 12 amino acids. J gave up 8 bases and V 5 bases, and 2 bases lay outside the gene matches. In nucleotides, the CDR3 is TGTGCCAGCAGACGGGACAGGGAGCCCCAGCATTTT. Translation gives CASRRDREPQHF.

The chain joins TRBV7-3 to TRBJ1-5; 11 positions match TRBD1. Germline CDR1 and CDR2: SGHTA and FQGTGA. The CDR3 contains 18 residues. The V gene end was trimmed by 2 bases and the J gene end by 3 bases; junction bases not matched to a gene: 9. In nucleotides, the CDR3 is TGTGCCAGCAGCTTATGGGCCAGGGACAGGGGGTTCAATCAGCCCCAGCATTTT. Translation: CASSLWARDRGFNQPQHF.

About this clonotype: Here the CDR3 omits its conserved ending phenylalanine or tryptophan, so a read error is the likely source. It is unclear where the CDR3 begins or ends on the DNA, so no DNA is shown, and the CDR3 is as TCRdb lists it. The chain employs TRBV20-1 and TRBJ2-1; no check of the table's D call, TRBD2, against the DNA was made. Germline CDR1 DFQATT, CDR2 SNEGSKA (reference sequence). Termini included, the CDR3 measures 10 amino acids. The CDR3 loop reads CSARLAGVYL.

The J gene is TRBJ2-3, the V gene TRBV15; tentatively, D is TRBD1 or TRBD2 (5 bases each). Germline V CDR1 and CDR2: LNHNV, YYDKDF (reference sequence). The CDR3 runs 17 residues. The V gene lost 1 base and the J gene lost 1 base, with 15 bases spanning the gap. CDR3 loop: CATSRVLPRGGTDTQYF. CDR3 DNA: TGTGCCACCAGCAGAGTTCTCCCGAGGGGAGGCACAGATACGCAGTATTTT.

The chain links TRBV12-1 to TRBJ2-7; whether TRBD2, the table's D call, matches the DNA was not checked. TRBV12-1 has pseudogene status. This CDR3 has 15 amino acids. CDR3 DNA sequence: TGTGCCAGCAGCTTCGTCGGACTAGCGGGCTACGAGCAGTACTTC. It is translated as CASSFVGLAGYEQYF.

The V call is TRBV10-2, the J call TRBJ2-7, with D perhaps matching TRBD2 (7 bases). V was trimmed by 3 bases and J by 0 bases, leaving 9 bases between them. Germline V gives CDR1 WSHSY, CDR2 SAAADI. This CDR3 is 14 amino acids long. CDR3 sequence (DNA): TGCGCCAGCAGTGATGGGGGGGCCTCCTACGAGCAGTACTTC. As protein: CASSDGGASYEQYF.

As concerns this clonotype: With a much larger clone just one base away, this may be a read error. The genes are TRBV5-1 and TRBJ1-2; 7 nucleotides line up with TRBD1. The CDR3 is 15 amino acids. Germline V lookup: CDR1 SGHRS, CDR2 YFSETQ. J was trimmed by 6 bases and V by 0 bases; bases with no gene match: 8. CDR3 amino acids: CASSLVPQGNHGYTF. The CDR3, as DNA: TGCGCCAGCAGCTTGGTTCCACAGGGGAACCATGGCTACACCTTC.

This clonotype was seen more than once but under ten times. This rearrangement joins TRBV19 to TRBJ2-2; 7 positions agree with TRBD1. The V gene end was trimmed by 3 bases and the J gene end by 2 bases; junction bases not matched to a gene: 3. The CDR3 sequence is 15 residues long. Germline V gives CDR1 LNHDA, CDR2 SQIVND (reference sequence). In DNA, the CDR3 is TGTGCCAGTAGTATGAGGACAGGCAACACCGGGGAGCTGTTTTTT. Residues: CASSMRTGNTGELFF.

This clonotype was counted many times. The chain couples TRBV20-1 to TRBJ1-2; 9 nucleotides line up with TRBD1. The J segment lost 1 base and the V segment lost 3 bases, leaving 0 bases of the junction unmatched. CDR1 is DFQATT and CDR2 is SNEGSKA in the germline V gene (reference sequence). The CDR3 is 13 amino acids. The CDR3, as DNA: TGCAGTGCTAGGGGACAGGGTAACTATGGCTACACCTTC. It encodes CSARGQGNYGYTF.

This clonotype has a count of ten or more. CDR3 sequence (DNA): TGTGCCAGCAGCTTAGATGACAGGGAGGGAGGGTATAGCAATCAGCCCCAGCATTTT. Residues: CASSLDDREGGYSNQPQHF. This chain joins TRBV11-2 and TRBJ1-5, with TRBD1 identical over 7 bases. This CDR3 comprises 19 residues. Trimming removed 0 bases from V and 0 bases from J; junction bases left unmatched: 11. Germline assignment: CDR1 SGHAT and CDR2 FQNNGV.